This entry describes one TCR beta chain. The antigen it recognizes is unknown. No much larger clonotype is one base removed from it; base qualities were not supplied. The data were taken from a study of response to subunit inactivated influenza vaccine (dated by TCRdb to about 2018). Turning to the overall study: To follow how T cells responded to a trivalent subunit inactivated influenza vaccine, the researchers relied on deep quantitative profiling of the T cell receptor repertoire.

General study outcomes and caveats: It was suggested by the authors that each seasonal influenza vaccination may recruit only a limited number of new T cells.

The library was generated by RT-PCR. Sequenced on an Illumina HiSeq 2500. Clones were called with MiXCR by TCRdb after fastp trimmed the public reads at Q25, and only in-frame beta chains were retained. CDR3 protein sequences are deduplicated, and each keeps its most common genes and DNA. Present in this sample are 800,000 to 1,000,000 distinct CDR3 sequences, over 20% of which were seen just once. Roughly 10% of the sample lies in the top ten. The input for sequencing was PBMCs from blood, taken 4 to 6 days after vaccination. The TCR originated in a man aged 50-59 years who received an inactivated influenza vaccine. Donor details come from another sample of the same person, matched by shared clones.

The sequenced DNA is TGTGCCACCAGTGATTTGGGGGGAGATACGCAGTATTTT. It encodes CATSDLGGDTQYF. Rearrangement joined TRBV24-1 to TRBJ2-3; the D gene could be either TRBD1 or TRBD2, each agreeing at 5 bases. The CDR3 runs 13 residues from the cysteine to the phenylalanine. The DNA shown is the 39-base CDR3, in frame from base 1. V loses 0 bases of germline sequence and J loses 5 bases, and the interval between the two ends is 5 bases. Looking up the germline V gene yields CDR1 KGHDR and CDR2 SFDVKD.